These 25 T cell receptor beta chains share one sample of origin, sequenced in a study of blood T cells in healthy people across ages. Together with a sample-barcoded 5' primer, a J-beta primer mix was included in a second PCR lasting about 7 to 11 cycles. Each CDR3 protein is one row after TCRdb ran MiXCR on the 5' RACE reads. Here the sample spans about 400,000 distinct CDR3 sequences, 50% to 60% being singletons. The specimen was blood. The source of these receptors is a man aged 55-75 years in good health.

The chain uses TRBV6-5 and TRBJ2-1, with TRBD2 matching 9 bases. V trimming: 6 bases; J trimming: 7 bases; junction bases outside the gene matches: 10. The CDR3 consists of 15 residues. Germline CDR1 reads MNHEY; CDR2 reads SVGAGI. The CDR3 DNA reads TGTGCCAGCAGAGGATTGGCGGGGGGGGCGAATGAGCAGTTCTTC. Translating it yields CASRGLAGGANEQFF.

This clonotype occurred a few times. A much more abundant neighbour one base away suggests this may be a read error. The rearrangement joins TRBV6-5 to TRBJ2-1; perhaps TRBD2 as D (6 bases). The V gene's germline CDR1 is MNHEY and CDR2 SVGAGI. The CDR3 is 14 residues long. The CDR3 protein is CACSAGLNYNEQFF. CDR3 sequence (DNA): TGTGCCTGCAGCGCCGGACTAAACTACAATGAGCAGTTCTTC.

This clonotype occurred a few times. The chain couples TRBV7-2 to TRBJ2-3; a possible D gene is TRBD2 (5 bases). Germline lookup yields CDR1 SGHTA and CDR2 FQGNSA. The CDR3 runs to 15 residues. Trimming shortened V by 1 base and J by 3 bases, and 11 bases separated the two germline ends. CDR3 loop: CASSLGPSGTDTQYF. CDR3 DNA: TGTGCCAGCAGCTTAGGCCCCTCGGGAACAGATACGCAGTATTTT.

V gene TRBV20-1 combines with J gene TRBJ2-3; TRBD2 aligns across 10 bases. The length of the CDR3 is 15 residues. Per the germline V gene, CDR1 is DFQATT and CDR2 is SNEGSKA (reference sequence). V was pared by 4 bases and J by 0 bases, with 4 bases of the junction left unmatched. CDR3 protein: CSAIKREGSTDTQYF. The CDR3 DNA follows: TGCAGTGCTATCAAGCGGGAGGGTAGCACAGATACGCAGTATTTT.

The V call is TRBV20-1, the J call TRBJ2-7, with D perhaps matching TRBD2 (6 bases). The CDR3 has 14 residues. Germline V CDR1 and CDR2: DFQATT, SNEGSKA (reference sequence). V was cut by 5 bases and J by 2 bases, with 16 bases left in between. The CDR3 bases are TGCAGTGCTTTCTCCGGGACTTCTGCCTACGAGCAGTACTTC. Translation: CSAFSGTSAYEQYF.

This clonotype was seen only a few times. The chain links TRBV15 to TRBJ2-3; tentatively, D is TRBD1 or TRBD2 (6 bases each). Trimming took 2 bases from V and 6 from J, leaving 12 bases between them. Looked up from germline, CDR1 is LNHNV and CDR2 is YYDKDF (reference sequence). This CDR3 has 14 amino acids. The CDR3 is CATSRNLGGDTQYF. The CDR3 DNA reads as TGTGCCACCAGCAGAAATCTAGGGGGGGATACGCAGTATTTT.

The chain employs TRBV6-1 and TRBJ1-6, with a weak D call TRBD1 (5 bases). There are 16 residues in the CDR3. V was cut by 4 bases and J by 0 bases, with 10 bases left in between. CDR1 and CDR2 from the germline V gene are MNHNS and SASEGT. The CDR3 DNA sequence: TGTGCCAGCAGTGCCCGACAGAGCTCCTATAATTCACCCCTCCACTTT. Translated, it gives CASSARQSSYNSPLHF.

The rearrangement links TRBV7-2 to TRBJ2-7; TRBD2 might be the D (5 bases). The CDR3 totals 13 residues. The V gene lost 1 base and the J gene lost 3 bases, with 7 bases spanning the gap. Germline loops: CDR1 SGHTA, CDR2 FQGNSA. This CDR3 is CASSLGGFYEQYF. In nucleotides, the CDR3 is TGTGCCAGCAGCTTAGGAGGGTTCTACGAGCAGTACTTC.

The chain is built from TRBV6-5 and TRBJ1-5; D unclear. Germline loops: CDR1 MNHEY, CDR2 SVGAGI. V was trimmed by 6 bases and J by 2 bases, leaving 17 bases between them. There are 16 residues in the CDR3. CDR3 protein: CASSLPGARGNQPQHF. As DNA, the CDR3 is TGTGCCAGCAGCCTACCGGGAGCTAGGGGCAATCAGCCCCAGCATTTT.

Only a few counts were recorded for this clonotype. The chain links TRBV20-1 to TRBJ2-7; maybe TRBD2 (5 bases). The CDR3 is made up of 11 amino acids. CDR1 DFQATT and CDR2 SNEGSKA come from the germline V gene (reference sequence). Trimming removed 2 bases from V and 7 bases from J, with 9 bases in between. The DNA for the CDR3 is TGCAGTGCTAGACGGGGAAGTGAGCAGTACTTC. Protein product: CSARRGSEQYF.

V usage is TRBV12-3 or TRBV12-4 and J usage is TRBJ1-2; D is perhaps TRBD1 (6 bases). V was cut by 7 bases and J by 8 bases, with 14 bases left in between. This CDR3 has 12 residues. CDR3 DNA: TGTGCCAGCATTTTTGGGCAGGGGGGCTACACCTTC. Translation: CASIFGQGGYTF.

Remarks on this clonotype: Compared with germline, one end of the junction differs, possibly owing to a read error. The chain employs TRBV20-1 and TRBJ2-7; weak D call: TRBD1 (5 bases). CDR1 is DFQATT, CDR2 SNEGSKA, per germline (reference sequence). This CDR3 spans 14 amino acids. The CDR3 sequence is CSARGTIVSYEQYF. CDR3 nucleotides: TGCAGCGCTAGGGGCACAATCGTATCCTACGAGCAGTACTTC.

The gene calls are TRBV20-1 and TRBJ1-1, with 9 bases identical to TRBD1. The CDR3 has 15 residues. CDR1 is DFQATT, CDR2 SNEGSKA, per germline (reference sequence). V shed 1 base, J shed 1 base, and the junction held 4 bases outside the gene matches. This CDR3 is CSARARQGGNTEAFF. The CDR3 DNA reads as TGCAGTGCTAGAGCGAGACAGGGGGGGAACACTGAAGCTTTCTTT.

This clonotype was found a few times. V usage is TRBV12-3 or TRBV12-4 and J usage is TRBJ2-6, with a weak D call TRBD1 (5 bases). This CDR3 comprises 16 residues. Deletions cut 5 bases from V and 4 bases from J, with 15 bases between. This CDR3 is CASSPLTGTGANVLTF. CDR3 DNA: TGTGCCAGCAGTCCACTTACAGGTACAGGGGCCAACGTCCTGACTTTC.

V usage is TRBV5-1 and J usage is TRBJ1-1; 7 bases map to TRBD1. Trimming took 2 bases from V and 6 from J; bases not matched to a gene: 10. There are 15 residues in the CDR3. Germline V lookup: CDR1 SGHRS, CDR2 YFSETQ. DNA for the CDR3: TGCGCCAGCAGCTTATTACCTGGGACAGACTCTGAAGCTTTCTTT. Its translation: CASSLLPGTDSEAFF.

This clonotype appeared a few times. For the CDR3, the DNA is TGTGCCAGCACCCAGACAGGGGGATCCACAGATACGCAGTATTTT. Residues: CASTQTGGSTDTQYF. V is TRBV12-3 or TRBV12-4 and J is TRBJ2-3; 9 positions match TRBD1. Unmatched junction bases numbered 7, after V lost 7 bases and J lost 2 bases. This CDR3 is built from 15 residues.

The CDR3 bases are TGTGCCAGCAGGCTGCAGAGGGTGAGGGACTATGGCTACACCTTC. Translating it yields CASRLQRVRDYGYTF. The chain joins TRBV5-6 to TRBJ1-2; no reliable D call. The CDR3 runs to 15 residues. Germline V gives CDR1 SGHDT, CDR2 YYEEEE. V shed 5 bases and J shed 3 bases, with 17 bases lying between them.

The chain recombines TRBV7-9 with TRBJ2-3; 10 positions agree with TRBD1. The germline V gene encodes CDR1 SEHNR and CDR2 FQNEAQ (reference sequence). The CDR3 has 17 amino acids. After removal of 1 base from V and 2 bases from J, the junction contained 6 bases not matched to a gene. For the CDR3, the DNA is TGTGCCAGCAGCTTAGGAGGGACAGGGGCCCCCACAGATACGCAGTATTTT. It codes for CASSLGGTGAPTDTQYF.

This clonotype was recorded at least ten times. The chain joins TRBV5-1 to TRBJ2-3, with 11 nucleotides matching TRBD1. CDR3 length equals 14 residues. Trimming took 4 bases from V and 6 from J; bases not matched to a gene: 4. CDR1 and CDR2 (germline): SGHRS, YFSETQ. CDR3: CASSLRDRGDTQYF. The CDR3 nucleotides read TGCGCCAGCAGCCTCCGGGACAGGGGGGATACGCAGTATTTT.

Only a few counts were recorded for this clonotype. The rearrangement links TRBV2 to TRBJ2-4, with D perhaps matching TRBD1 (5 bases). Germline V gene sequence: CDR1 SNHLY, CDR2 FYNNEI. CDR3 size: 14 residues. The V and J ends lost 4 bases and 0 bases respectively, with 7 bases between them. CDR3 loop: CASSADIAKNIQYF. CDR3 in DNA: TGTGCCAGCAGTGCGGACATAGCCAAAAACATTCAGTACTTC.

The sample holds a few counts of this clonotype. This may come from a read error, since a much larger clone is one base off. The chain uses TRBV7-8 and TRBJ2-5; 7 nucleotides align to TRBD1. This CDR3 comprises 16 residues. CDR1 and CDR2 (germline): SGHVS, FQNEAQ. V lost 5 bases to trimming and J lost 2 bases; unmatched junction nucleotides: 11. This chain's CDR3 is CASSAEAGTAQETQYF. The CDR3 DNA reads TGTGCCAGCAGCGCGGAAGCCGGGACAGCTCAAGAGACCCAGTACTTC.

There are many counts of this clonotype. The rearrangement uses TRBV20-1 and TRBJ2-7; D not certain. The CDR3 length is 11 residues. The V and J ends lost 4 bases and 6 bases respectively, with 10 bases between them. Germline CDR1 DFQATT, CDR2 SNEGSKA (reference sequence). This CDR3 reads CSANYLSEQYF. The CDR3 DNA is TGCAGTGCTAATTATCTATCCGAGCAGTACTTC.

This clonotype was seen more than once but under ten times. The chain couples TRBV6-2 or TRBV6-3 to TRBJ2-4; D is perhaps TRBD1 or TRBD2 (5 bases each). The V gene lost 8 bases and the J gene lost 0 bases, with 8 bases spanning the gap. Germline CDR1 MNHEY, CDR2 SVGEGT. The length of the CDR3 is 13 residues. The CDR3 DNA reads TGTGCCAGCGGGGACCTAGCCAAAAACATTCAGTACTTC. Amino acids: CASGDLAKNIQYF.

This clonotype was seen once. This sequence may be a read error, since a much larger clone differs from it by one base. The chain employs TRBV7-2 and TRBJ2-7, with D perhaps matching TRBD1 (6 bases). Deletions cut 1 base from V and 7 bases from J, with 17 bases between. The CDR3 sequence is 15 residues long. Germline lookup yields CDR1 SGHTA and CDR2 FQGNSA. CDR3: CASSLDASRGWEQYF. The CDR3 nucleotides are TGTGCCAGCAGCTTAGATGCTAGCAGGGGCTGGGAGCAGTACTTC.

This chain uses TRBV5-6 with TRBJ2-7, with D tentatively TRBD1 (6 bases). Trimming removed 0 bases at V and 2 bases at J, with 12 bases between. The CDR3 runs to 15 residues. CDR1 and CDR2 (germline): SGHDT, YYEEEE. Here the CDR3 reads CASSLVPGVTYEQYF. DNA of the CDR3: TGTGCCAGCAGCTTGGTGCCAGGGGTAACCTACGAGCAGTACTTC.